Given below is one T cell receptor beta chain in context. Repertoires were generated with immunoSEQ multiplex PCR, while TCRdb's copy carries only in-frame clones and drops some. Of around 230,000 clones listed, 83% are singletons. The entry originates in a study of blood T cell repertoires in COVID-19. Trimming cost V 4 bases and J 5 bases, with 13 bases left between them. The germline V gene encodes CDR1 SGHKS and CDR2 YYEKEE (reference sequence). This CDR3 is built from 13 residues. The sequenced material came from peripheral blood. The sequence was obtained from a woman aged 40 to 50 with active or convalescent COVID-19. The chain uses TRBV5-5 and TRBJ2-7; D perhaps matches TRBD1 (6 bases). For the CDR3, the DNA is TGTGCCAGCAGCCGGCCGGACAGCAACGAGCAGTACTTC. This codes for CASSRPDSNEQYF.